One T cell receptor (beta chain) is described in this entry. It has no known antigen specificity. Base qualities are not at hand, and no much larger clone is one base apart. The germline ends are 16 bases apart after V is trimmed by 5 bases and J by 7 bases. The germline V gene encodes CDR1 MNHEY and CDR2 SMNVEV (reference sequence). The CDR3 holds 14 amino acids from the cysteine to the phenylalanine. This entry keeps only the CDR3 DNA: 42 bases, framed from base 1. Every donor was a healthy Caucasian. The twin cohort consisted of three pairs of female monozygotic twins, all aged 18 to 29 years. Positive isolation kits from Invitrogen were used to isolate CD4+ and CD8+ T cell populations. The library was produced with 5' RACE. TCRdb lists the instrument as Illumina HiSeq 2000. Template switching added a universal primer binding site, and the final cDNA carried a unique molecular identifier that allowed TCR cDNA molecules to be counted accurately. First-strand cDNA for TCR alpha and beta chains was synthesized from specific primers in the conserved constant-segment region. To control for contamination, each cDNA library was double barcoded with a SMART-Mk sample barcode plus Illumina barcodes. TruSeq adapter sequences along with Illumina sample barcodes were introduced in two successive PCR steps. Sequencing of the TCR alpha and beta cDNA libraries was done on the Illumina HiSeq platform using custom primers. The study's processing was this. Raw reads were processed with MiGEC to extract unique molecular identifiers, and MiXCR was used to determine CDR3 positions. For each individual, recombination models were inferred using an EM algorithm with the repgenHMM and IGoR tools. The analysis of shared clonotypes was done with the tcR package in R, with sharing normalized by the product of cloneset sizes. To study raw recombination without the effects of thymic and clonal selection, out-of-frame nonproductive sequences were analyzed. TCRdb reran the public reads through fastp at Q25 and MiXCR, keeping productive beta chains. Each entry is one CDR3 protein sequence, shown with its most common DNA and genes. The V and J calls follow TCRdb's processing rather than the paper's. In all, the sample holds hundreds of thousands of distinct CDR3 sequences, and more than 20% of those were seen once. The top ten hold 2.9% of the sample.

The sample originates from a study of identical twins listed by TCRdb under 2016. With respect to the entire study: The study deep-sequenced TCR alpha and beta repertoires from monozygotic twins, unrelated adults of various ages and cord blood to test whether fetal clonotypes persist. To rule out contamination, replicate twin experiments were performed at different times with different library preparation protocols. The paper as a whole reports these results and caveats: Out-of-frame TCR alpha sharing in monozygotic twins was systematically underestimated by recombination models, whereas sharing between unrelated individuals was in agreement with the recombination models. Because the same donors could not be followed over many years, conclusions were based on cross-sectional statistical analysis. Zero-insertion analyses could be partly confounded by invariant T cells such as MAIT and iNKT, though diverse VJ usage argued against such confounding for most clonotypes. The excess sharing between twins in beta out-of-frame sequences was weaker because fewer shared sequences reduced the signal-to-noise ratio. Compared with coincidental sharing between unrelated individuals, an excess of low generation-probability sequences was observed among out-of-frame TCR alpha sequences shared between twins. Fewer insertions were carried by abundant cord blood beta clonotypes; a weaker similar trend was observed in young adult naive repertoires, while no such trend was observed in memory repertoires.

The data were also submitted as part of a second study, on T cells expressing NK-cell markers. According to the second study: Fewer than ten donors provided sorted CD3+CD56+NKG2C+, CD3+CD56+NKG2C- and CD3+CD56-NKG2C+ T-cell subsets, whose TCR beta-chain repertoires were profiled. Of the eight sequenced donors, seven were found to be HCMV-seropositive and one was found to be HCMV-seronegative. In several experiments an anti-gammadeltaTCR antibody was added to restrict sorting to alphabetaTCR-expressing T cells. For six donors, the dominant CD3+CD56+NKG2C+ clonotypes were among the top 10 CD8+ clonotypes and accounted for roughly 1.0-8% of CD8+ T cells. Those dominant clonotypes were again the most abundant among CD3+CD56-NKG2C+ cells in a handful of donors, at roughly 25-65%. Whether the expanded NKG2C-expressing T cell clones were specific for HCMV antigens was left unclear. The study sequenced eight donors, all healthy volunteers chosen at random: three men and five women. HCMV serostatus was determined by detecting HCMV-specific IgG in serum with a commercial ELISA kit. MIGEC was used to demultiplex reads and group reads by UMI, and MiTCR was used to assemble and quantify clonotypes. Only TCR cDNA sequences supported by at least two reads were kept to exclude erroneous sequences. The tcR package was used for downstream repertoire analysis, and clonotypes were matched across fractions by CDR3 nucleotide sequence plus V segment. Antigen specificity was annotated against VDJdb with VDJmatch, allowing one amino acid substitution in CDR3.

Recombination joined TRBV27 with TRBJ2-3; the D segment may tentatively be TRBD1 or TRBD2, each giving 5 matched bases. The receptor was isolated from a woman under 30 in good health. The sample was CD4+ T cells sorted from blood. The DNA sequence is TGTGCCAGCAGTCTCCGGGACGGCGAAAATACGCAGTATTTT. This gives the protein CASSLRDGENTQYF.